The text below deals with one TCR beta chain. Its antigen remains unidentified. Researchers ran the PCR with 60 Vbeta and 13 Jbeta primers. Method: immunoSEQ multiplex PCR; TCRdb's copy keeps in-frame clones and lacks some. The top ten hold roughly 1.8% of the sample, which has about 130,000 clones, around 85% seen once. The CDR3 has 18 amino acids. Germline CDR1 is SGHNT and CDR2 is YYREEE (reference sequence). Losses at the gene ends were 3 bases for V and 4 bases for J; bases not matched to a gene: 13. These data come from a study of cytomegalovirus exposure and HLA in healthy donors. General study results and limits: Reportedly, a later analysis found an Asian-associated ancestry cluster had fewer N-insertions than the roughly 670-donor mean. In vitro data verified three CMV-associated chains as specific for CMV antigens.

This clonotype was sampled from a boy aged 10-17 years in good health and CMV-seronegative. This chain links TRBV5-4 with TRBJ2-3, with 11 nucleotides matching TRBD2. The sequencing sample was made of PBMCs. In DNA form, the CDR3 reads TGTGCCAGCAGCTCCAAAACCTCTAGCGGGGGGCGGGCAGATACGCAGTATTTT. It specifies CASSSKTSSGGRADTQYF.